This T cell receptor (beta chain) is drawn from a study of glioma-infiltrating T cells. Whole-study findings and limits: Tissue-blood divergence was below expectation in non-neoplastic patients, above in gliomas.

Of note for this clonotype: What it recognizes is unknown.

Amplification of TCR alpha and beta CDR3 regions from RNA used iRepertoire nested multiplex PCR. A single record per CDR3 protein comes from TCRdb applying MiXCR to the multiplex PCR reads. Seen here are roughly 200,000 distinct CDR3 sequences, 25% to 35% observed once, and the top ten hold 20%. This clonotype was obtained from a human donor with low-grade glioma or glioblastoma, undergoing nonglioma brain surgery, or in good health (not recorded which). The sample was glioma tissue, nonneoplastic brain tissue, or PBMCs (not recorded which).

The CDR3 DNA reads as TGCGCCAGCACAGTTGGACAGAACCCTAGATGGAACACTGAAGCTTTCTTT. Its translation is CASTVGQNPRWNTEAFF. The chain uses TRBV5-1 and TRBJ1-1; perhaps TRBD1 as D (6 bases). CDR1 SGHRS and CDR2 YFSETQ come from the germline V gene. V was shortened by 6 bases and J by 1 base, with 22 bases between the two germline ends. The CDR3 spans 17 residues.